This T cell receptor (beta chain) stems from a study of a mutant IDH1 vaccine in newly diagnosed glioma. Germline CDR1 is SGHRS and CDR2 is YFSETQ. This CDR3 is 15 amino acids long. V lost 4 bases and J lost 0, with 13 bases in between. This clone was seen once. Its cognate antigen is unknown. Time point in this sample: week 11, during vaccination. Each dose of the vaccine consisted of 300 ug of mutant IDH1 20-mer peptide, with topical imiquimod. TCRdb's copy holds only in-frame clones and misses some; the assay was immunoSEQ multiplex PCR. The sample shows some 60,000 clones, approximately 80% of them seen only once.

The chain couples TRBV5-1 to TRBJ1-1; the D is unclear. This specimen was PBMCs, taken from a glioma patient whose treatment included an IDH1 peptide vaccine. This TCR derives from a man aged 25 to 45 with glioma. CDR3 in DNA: TGCGCCAGCAGCCAGACACAGTTATTGAACACTGAAGCTTTCTTT. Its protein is CASSQTQLLNTEAFF.